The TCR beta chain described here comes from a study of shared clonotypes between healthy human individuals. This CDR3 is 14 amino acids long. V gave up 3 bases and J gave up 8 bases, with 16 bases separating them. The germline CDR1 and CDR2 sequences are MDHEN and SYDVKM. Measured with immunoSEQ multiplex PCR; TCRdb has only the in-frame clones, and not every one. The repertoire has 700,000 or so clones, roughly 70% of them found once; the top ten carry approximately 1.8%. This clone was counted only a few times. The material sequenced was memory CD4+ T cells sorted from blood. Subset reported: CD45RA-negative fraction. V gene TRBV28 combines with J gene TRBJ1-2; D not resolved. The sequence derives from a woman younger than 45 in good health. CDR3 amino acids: CASSFWTATKGYTF. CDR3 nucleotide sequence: TGTGCCAGCAGTTTTTGGACGGCCACGAAGGGCTACACCTTC.